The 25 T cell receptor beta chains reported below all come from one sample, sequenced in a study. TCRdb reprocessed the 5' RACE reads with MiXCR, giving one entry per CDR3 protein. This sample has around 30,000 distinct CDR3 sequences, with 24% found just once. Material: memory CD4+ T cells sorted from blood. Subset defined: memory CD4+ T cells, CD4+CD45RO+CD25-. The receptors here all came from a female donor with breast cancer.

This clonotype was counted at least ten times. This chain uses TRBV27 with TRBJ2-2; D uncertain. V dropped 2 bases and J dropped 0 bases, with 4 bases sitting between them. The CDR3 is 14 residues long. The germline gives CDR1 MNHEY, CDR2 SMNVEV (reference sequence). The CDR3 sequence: CASSLAPNTGELFF. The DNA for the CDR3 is TGTGCCAGCAGTTTAGCACCGAACACCGGGGAGCTGTTTTTT.

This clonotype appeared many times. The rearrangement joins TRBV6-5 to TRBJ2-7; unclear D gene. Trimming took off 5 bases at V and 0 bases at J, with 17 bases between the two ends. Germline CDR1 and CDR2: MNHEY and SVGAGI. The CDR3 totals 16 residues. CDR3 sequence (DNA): TGTGCCAGCAGTCCCCTGTCAAGGCGGACCTCCTACGAGCAGTACTTC. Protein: CASSPLSRRTSYEQYF.

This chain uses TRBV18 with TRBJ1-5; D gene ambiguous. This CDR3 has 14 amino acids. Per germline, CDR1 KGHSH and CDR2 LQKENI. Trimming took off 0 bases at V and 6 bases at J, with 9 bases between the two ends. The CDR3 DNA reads TGTGCCAGCTCACCACCCCCAGGAGGTCAGCCCCAGCATTTT. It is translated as CASSPPPGGQPQHF. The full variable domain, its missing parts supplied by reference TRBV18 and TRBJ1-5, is NAGVMQNPRHLVRRRGQEARLRCSPMKGHSHVYWYRQLPEEGLKFMVYLQKENIIDESGMPKERFSAEFPKEGPSILRIQQVVRGDSAAYFCASSPPPGGQPQHFGDGTRLSIL.

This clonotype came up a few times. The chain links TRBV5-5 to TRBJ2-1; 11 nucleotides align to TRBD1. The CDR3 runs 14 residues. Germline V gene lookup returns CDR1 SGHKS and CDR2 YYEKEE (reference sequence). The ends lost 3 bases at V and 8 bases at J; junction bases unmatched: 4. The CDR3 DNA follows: TGTGCCAGCAGCTCCGGACAGGGGGCCTATGAGCAGTTCTTC. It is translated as CASSSGQGAYEQFF.

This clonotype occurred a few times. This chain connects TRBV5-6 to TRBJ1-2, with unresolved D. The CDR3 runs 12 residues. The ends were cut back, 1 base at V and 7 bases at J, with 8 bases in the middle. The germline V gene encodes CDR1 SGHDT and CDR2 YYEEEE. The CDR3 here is CASSLQVLGYTF. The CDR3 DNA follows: TGTGCCAGCAGCTTGCAGGTCCTTGGCTACACCTTC.

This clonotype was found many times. Here the CDR3 reads CSVGPIGTASYEQYF. The CDR3 bases are TGCAGCGTTGGGCCGATCGGGACCGCCTCCTACGAGCAGTACTTC. The chain joins TRBV29-1 to TRBJ2-7, with D perhaps assigned TRBD1 or TRBD2 (5 bases each). With 4 bases removed from V and 0 bases from J, the gap between germline ends came to 16 bases. The CDR3 spans 15 residues. CDR1 is SQVTM, CDR2 ANQGSEA, per germline.

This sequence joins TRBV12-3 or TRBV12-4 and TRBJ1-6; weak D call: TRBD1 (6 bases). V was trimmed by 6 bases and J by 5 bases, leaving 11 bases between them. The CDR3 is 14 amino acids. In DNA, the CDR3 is TGTGCCAGCAGGAGTGGGGGGCATAATTCACCCCTCCACTTT. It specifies CASRSGGHNSPLHF.

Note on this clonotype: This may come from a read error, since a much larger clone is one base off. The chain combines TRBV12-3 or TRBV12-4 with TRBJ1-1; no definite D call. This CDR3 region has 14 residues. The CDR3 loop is CTSSLLGPQPSAFF. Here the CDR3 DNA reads TGTACCAGCAGTTTATTAGGGCCGCAGCCATCCGCTTTCTTT.

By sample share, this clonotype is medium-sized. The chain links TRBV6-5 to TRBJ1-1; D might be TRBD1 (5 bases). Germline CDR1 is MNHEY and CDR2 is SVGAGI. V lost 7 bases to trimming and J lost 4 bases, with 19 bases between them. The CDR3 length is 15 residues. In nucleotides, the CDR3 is TGTGCCAGCATTGGGGCTGGGGGTTTTGGCACTGAAGCTTTCTTT. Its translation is CASIGAGGFGTEAFF.

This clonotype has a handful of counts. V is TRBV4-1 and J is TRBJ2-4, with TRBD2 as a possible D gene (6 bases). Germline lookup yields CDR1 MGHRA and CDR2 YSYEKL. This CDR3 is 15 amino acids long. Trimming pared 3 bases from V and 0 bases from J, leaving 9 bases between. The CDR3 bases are TGCGCCAGCAGCCAGGAGGGGCTAGCCAAAAACATTCAGTACTTC. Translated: CASSQEGLAKNIQYF.

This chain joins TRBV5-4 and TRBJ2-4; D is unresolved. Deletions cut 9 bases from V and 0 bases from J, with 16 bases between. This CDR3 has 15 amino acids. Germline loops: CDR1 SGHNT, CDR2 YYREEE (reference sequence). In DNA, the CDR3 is TGTGCCATCTTCCCTGGCGGTATAGCCAAAAACATTCAGTACTTC. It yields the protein CAIFPGGIAKNIQYF.

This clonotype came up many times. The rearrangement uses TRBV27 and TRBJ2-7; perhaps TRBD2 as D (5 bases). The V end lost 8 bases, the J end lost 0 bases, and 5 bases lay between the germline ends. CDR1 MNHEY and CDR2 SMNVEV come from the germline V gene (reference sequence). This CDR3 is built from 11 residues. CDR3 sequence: CASGLSYEQYF. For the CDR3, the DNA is TGTGCCAGCGGACTCTCCTACGAGCAGTACTTC.

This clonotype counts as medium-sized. The CDR3 region is CASIGLEPNTGELFF. The DNA of the CDR3 is TGTGCCAGCATTGGACTAGAGCCGAACACCGGGGAGCTGTTTTTT. This chain links TRBV7-9 with TRBJ2-2; 7 bases are a match to TRBD2. This CDR3 has 15 amino acids. The germline V gene encodes CDR1 SEHNR and CDR2 FQNEAQ (reference sequence). Trimming at V came to 7 bases and at J to 0 bases, leaving 5 bases not matched to a gene.

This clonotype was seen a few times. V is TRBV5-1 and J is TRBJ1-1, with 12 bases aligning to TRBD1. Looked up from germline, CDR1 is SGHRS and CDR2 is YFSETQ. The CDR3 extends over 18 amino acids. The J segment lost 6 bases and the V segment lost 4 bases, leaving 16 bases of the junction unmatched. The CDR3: CASSGPGQGASSYAEAFF. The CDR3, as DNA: TGCGCCAGCAGCGGCCCGGGACAGGGGGCGAGCAGTTATGCTGAAGCTTTCTTT.

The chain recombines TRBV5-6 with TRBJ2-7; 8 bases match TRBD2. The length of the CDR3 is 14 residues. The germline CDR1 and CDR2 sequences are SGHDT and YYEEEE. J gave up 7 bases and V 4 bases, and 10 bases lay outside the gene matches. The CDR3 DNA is TGTGCCAGCAGCCCCAGCGGGAGATCGGGGGAGCAGTACTTC. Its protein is CASSPSGRSGEQYF.

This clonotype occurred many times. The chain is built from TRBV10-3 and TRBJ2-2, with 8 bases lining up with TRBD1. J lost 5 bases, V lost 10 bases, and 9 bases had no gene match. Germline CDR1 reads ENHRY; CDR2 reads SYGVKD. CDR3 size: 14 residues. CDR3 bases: TGTGCCAGTACAGGGGGTGAGATGACCGGGGAGCTGTTTTTT. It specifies CASTGGEMTGELFF.

The CDR3 loop reads CASSAWTEGGNQPQHF. CDR3 bases: TGTGCCAGCAGCGCCTGGACAGAGGGAGGCAATCAGCCCCAGCATTTT. The chain joins TRBV7-2 to TRBJ1-5, with D possibly matching TRBD1 (6 bases). The germline V gene has CDR1 SGHTA and CDR2 FQGNSA. Between the trimmed V and J ends, which lost 5 bases and 2 bases, there was a span of 16 bases. There are 16 residues in the CDR3.

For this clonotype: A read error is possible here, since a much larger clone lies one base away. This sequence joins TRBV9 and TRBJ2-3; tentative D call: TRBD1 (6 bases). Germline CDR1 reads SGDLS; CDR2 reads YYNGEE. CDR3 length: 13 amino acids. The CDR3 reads CASSVEGGDTRYF. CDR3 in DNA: TGTGCCAGCAGCGTAGAAGGGGGAGATACGCGGTATTTT. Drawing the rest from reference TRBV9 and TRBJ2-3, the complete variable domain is DSGVTQTPKHLITATGQRVTLRCSPRSGDLSVYWYQQSLDQGLQFLIQYYNGEERAKGNILERFSAQQFPDLHSELNLSSLELGDSALYFCASSVEGGDTRYFGPGTRLTVL.

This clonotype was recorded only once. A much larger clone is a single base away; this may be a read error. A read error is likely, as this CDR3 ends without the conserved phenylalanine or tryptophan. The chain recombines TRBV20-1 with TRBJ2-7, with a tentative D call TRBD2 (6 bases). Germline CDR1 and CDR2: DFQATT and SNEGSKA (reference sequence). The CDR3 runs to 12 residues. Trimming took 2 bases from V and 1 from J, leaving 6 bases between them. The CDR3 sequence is CSARRGSYEQYL. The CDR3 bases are TGCAGTGCTAGACGGGGGTCCTACGAGCAGTACCTC.

The CDR3 sequence: CAISESGVHTMNTEAFF. In DNA form, the CDR3 reads TGTGCCATCAGTGAGTCAGGGGTTCATACGATGAACACTGAAGCTTTCTTT. This rearrangement joins TRBV10-3 to TRBJ1-1, with D perhaps TRBD1 (5 bases). Germline assignment: CDR1 ENHRY and CDR2 SYGVKD. V was clipped by 0 bases and J by 0 bases, with 14 bases between them. The CDR3 extends over 17 amino acids.

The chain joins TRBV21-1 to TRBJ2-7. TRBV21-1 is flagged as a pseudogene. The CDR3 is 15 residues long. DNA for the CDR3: TGTGCCAGCAGCCAGGCGGTCTTGAGCTCCTACGAGCAGTACTTC. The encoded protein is CASSQAVLSSYEQYF.

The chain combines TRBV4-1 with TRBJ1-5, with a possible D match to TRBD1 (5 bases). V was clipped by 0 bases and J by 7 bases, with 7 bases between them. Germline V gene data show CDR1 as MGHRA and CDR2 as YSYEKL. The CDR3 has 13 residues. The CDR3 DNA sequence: TGCGCCAGCAGCCAAGAGGGGGTACAGCCCCAGCATTTT. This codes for CASSQEGVQPQHF.

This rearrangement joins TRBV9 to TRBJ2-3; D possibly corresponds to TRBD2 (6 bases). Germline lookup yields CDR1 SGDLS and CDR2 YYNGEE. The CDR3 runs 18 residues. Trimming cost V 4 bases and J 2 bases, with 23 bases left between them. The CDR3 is CASSPGTPTVTLTDTQYF. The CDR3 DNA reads TGTGCCAGCAGCCCTGGGACTCCTACCGTCACCCTCACAGATACGCAGTATTTT.

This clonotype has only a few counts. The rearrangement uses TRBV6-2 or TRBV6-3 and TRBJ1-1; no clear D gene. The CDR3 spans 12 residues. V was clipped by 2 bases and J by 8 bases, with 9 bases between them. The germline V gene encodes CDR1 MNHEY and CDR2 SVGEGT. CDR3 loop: CASSYRSHEAFF. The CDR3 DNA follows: TGTGCCAGCAGTTACAGGAGTCACGAAGCTTTCTTT.

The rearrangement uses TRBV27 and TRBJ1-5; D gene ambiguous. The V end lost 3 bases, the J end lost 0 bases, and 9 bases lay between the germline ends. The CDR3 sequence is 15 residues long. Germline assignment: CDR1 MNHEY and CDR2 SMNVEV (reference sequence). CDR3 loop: CASSFAPNSNQPQHF. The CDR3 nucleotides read TGTGCCAGCAGTTTCGCACCAAATAGCAATCAGCCCCAGCATTTT.